This T cell receptor beta chain was captured by sequencing in a study of CD8+CD57+ T cells in acquired aplastic anemia. Whole-study results and caveats: A significant difference in CD8+ Simpson's diversity between patients and controls was not found. Found in both controls and patients were almost 30 CD8+ CDR3 sequences.

TCR beta VDJ and CDR3 profiling used genomic DNA as template. TCRdb re-derived calls from the reads in MiXCR, one entry per CDR3 protein. The sample shows around 230,000 distinct CDR3 sequences, 61% of them seen only once. In the case of this clonotype: The antigen remains unidentified.

The sample taken for sequencing was sorted CD4+, CD8+, or CD8+CD57+ T cells (not recorded which) from PBMCs. The receptor was isolated from a human donor in good health.

The CDR3 spells CASSLEAGGRETQYF. The CDR3 DNA reads TGCGCCAGCAGCTTGGAGGCGGGGGGGCGTGAGACCCAGTACTTC. V is TRBV5-1 and J is TRBJ2-5, with TRBD2 matching 9 bases. The CDR3 runs 15 residues. The ends lost 0 bases at V and 5 bases at J; junction bases unmatched: 5. CDR1 and CDR2 from the germline V gene are SGHRS and YFSETQ. Together with reference TRBV5-1 and TRBJ2-5, the CDR3 gives the full variable domain: KAGVTQTPRYLIKTRGQQVTLSCSPISGHRSVSWYQQTPGQGLQFLFEYFSETQRNKGNFPGRFSGRQFSNSRSEMNVSTLELGDSALYLCASSLEAGGRETQYFGPGTRLLVL.